This T cell receptor (beta chain) was obtained from a study of shared clonotypes between healthy human individuals. CD45RO-negative cells were positively selected for CCR7, leaving out terminally differentiated effector memory CD45RA+ cells. None of the donors, who were healthy HIV-negative adults, had recently had acute infections or vaccinations. This clone is a singleton in its sample. Germline V CDR1 and CDR2: MDHEN, SYDVKM. V was trimmed by 3 bases and J by 8 bases, leaving 11 bases between them. The CDR3 spans 13 residues. Several immunoSEQ plates received, in even portions, the genomic DNA of each subset. As handled by the study authors: Junction-only sequences produced by ImmunoSEQ had no quality scores, so filtering differed. The table came from immunoSEQ multiplex PCR; TCRdb's copy has only in-frame clones and leaves some out. V, J and clone size derive from that table, while D and trimming were established from the DNA sequence. The data contain some 2.1 million clones, 93% of them singletons.

Sequenced: naive CD8+ T cells from PBMCs. This chain links TRBV28 with TRBJ2-1; D not certain. The receptor was isolated from a man younger than 35 in good health. Some clones in this sample may be carry-over from other donors' samples. The CDR3 region has the DNA TGTGCCAGCAGTTTTATGGCGGCCCATGAGCAGTTCTTC. This encodes CASSFMAAHEQFF. Based on the CDR3 plus reference TRBV28 and TRBJ2-1, the full variable domain is DVKVTQSSRYLVKRTGEKVFLECVQDMDHENMFWYRQDPGLGLRLIYFSYDVKMKEKGDIPEGYSVSREKKERFSLILESASTNQTSMYLCASSFMAAHEQFFGPGTRLTVL.